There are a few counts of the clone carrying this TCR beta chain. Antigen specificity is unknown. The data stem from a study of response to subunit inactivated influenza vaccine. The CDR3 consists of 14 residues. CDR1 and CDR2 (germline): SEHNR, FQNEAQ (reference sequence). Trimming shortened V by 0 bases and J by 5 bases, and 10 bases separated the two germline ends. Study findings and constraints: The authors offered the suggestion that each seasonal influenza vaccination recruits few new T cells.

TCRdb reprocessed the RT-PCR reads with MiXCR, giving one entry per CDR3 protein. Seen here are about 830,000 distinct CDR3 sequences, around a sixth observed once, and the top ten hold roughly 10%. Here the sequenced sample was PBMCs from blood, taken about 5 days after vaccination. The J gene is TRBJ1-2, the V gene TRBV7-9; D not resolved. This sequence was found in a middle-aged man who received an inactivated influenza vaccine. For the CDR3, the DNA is TGTGCCAGCAGCTTAGCAGAGTCCCTTTATGGCTACACCTTC. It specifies CASSLAESLYGYTF.